These T cell receptor beta chains were read from a single sample in a study of blood T cell repertoires in COVID-19. Clones were sequenced by immunoSEQ multiplex PCR, and TCRdb holds only the in-frame ones, with some missing. The sample carries about 51,000 clones, 80% to 90% recorded once. The material sequenced was peripheral blood. The origin of the receptors is a man aged 50-59 years with active COVID-19. Each CDR3 is given without its conserved first and last residue. A D gene is named only where the DNA matches it firmly.

j_gene,d_gene,v_gene,CDR3aa
TRBJ1-2,NA,TRBV7-2,ASSLALVGAGRGYT
TRBJ2-2,NA,TRBV3-1/TRBV3-2,ASSQGGRELF
TRBJ2-3,NA,TRBV30,AWTPGQGLVDTQY
TRBJ1-1,NA,TRBV6-2/TRBV6-3,ASSRGNTEAF
TRBJ1-1,NA,TRBV18,ASSPFGGDTEAF
TRBJ2-1,TRBD2,TRBV7-6,ASSSGLAGEEAYNEQF
TRBJ2-7,TRBD1,TRBV30,AWSIGTGGYEQY
TRBJ2-3,NA,TRBV15,ATSRDNREDTQY
TRBJ1-1,NA,TRBV5-1,ASSLDGDLGGTEAF
TRBJ2-5,TRBD1,TRBV18,ASSKEGQGGETQY
TRBJ2-3,TRBD2,TRBV5-4,ASSLGAGWADTQY
TRBJ2-1,NA,TRBV6-5,ASSYSVGRNEQF
TRBJ2-7,TRBD1,TRBV28,ASSSTTGQYEQY
TRBJ2-1,NA,TRBV14,ASSQLGWGGNEQF
TRBJ1-1,NA,TRBV5-1,ASSLVGGNPTEAF
TRBJ1-5,NA,TRBV15,ATSRVSRDQPQH
TRBJ1-2,NA,TRBV24-1,ATSDPTGSRGYT
TRBJ2-7,NA,TRBV18,ASSSLGSSYEQY
TRBJ2-7,NA,TRBV20-1,SAPGDVEQY
TRBJ2-3,NA,TRBV2,ASSPGSANTQY
TRBJ2-1,TRBD2,TRBV10-3,AISGASGGRNEQF
TRBJ2-7,TRBD1,TRBV6-1,ASSEERGHYEQY